This T cell receptor beta chain was obtained from a study of blood T cell repertoires in COVID-19. About the study: COVID-19 samples from acute and convalescent phases originated in the United States, Italy and Spain. PBMCs, B-cell-depleted T cells, or T cells were the source of the cDNA or gDNA that made up the material.

As originally analysed: Estimation of nucleated cell counts relied on the amplification of reference gene primers. Assay: immunoSEQ multiplex PCR; the TCRdb copy retains only in-frame clones and omits some. V and J calls and clone size are given by that table; D and trimming were obtained from the DNA. The sample has about 240,000 clones, around 87% seen once. Germline CDR1 is LGHDT and CDR2 is YNNKEL (reference sequence). CDR3 size: 15 residues. V dropped 2 bases and J dropped 4 bases, with 15 bases sitting between them. This chain joins TRBV3-1 (or the pseudogene TRBV3-2) and TRBJ2-7, with a weak D call TRBD1 (8 bases). The specimen sequenced was peripheral blood. This receptor was taken from a woman aged 25 to 39 who had recovered from COVID-19. The CDR3 loop reads CASSQHTGGGYEQYF. The CDR3 coding sequence is TGTGCCAGCAGCCAACACACAGGGGGAGGGTACGAGCAGTACTTC.